Included here is one T cell receptor beta chain sequence, with context. Its antigen is not known. The CDR3 runs to 13 residues. The V gene lost 7 bases and the J gene lost 5 bases, with 12 bases spanning the gap. Germline CDR1 is LNHDA and CDR2 is SQIVND (reference sequence). This sample is part of a study of blood T cells in healthy people across ages. A second about 6 to 11 cycle PCR used barcoded and J-beta primers. TCRdb redid the calling of the 5' RACE reads with MiXCR, one entry per CDR3 protein. The data hold about 1.1 million distinct CDR3 sequences, with less than 45% observed a single time. Findings and limits, study-wide: Unsorted PBMCs blocked a conclusive comparison of naive and antigen-experienced cells.

This rearrangement joins TRBV19 to TRBJ1-5, with D perhaps TRBD1 (5 bases). Sequencing was done on a sample of blood. The receptor comes from a man between 18 and 35 years old in good health. The CDR3 nucleotides read TGTGCCAGTATTGGCAGGGATGATCAGCCCCAGCATTTT. As protein: CASIGRDDQPQHF.